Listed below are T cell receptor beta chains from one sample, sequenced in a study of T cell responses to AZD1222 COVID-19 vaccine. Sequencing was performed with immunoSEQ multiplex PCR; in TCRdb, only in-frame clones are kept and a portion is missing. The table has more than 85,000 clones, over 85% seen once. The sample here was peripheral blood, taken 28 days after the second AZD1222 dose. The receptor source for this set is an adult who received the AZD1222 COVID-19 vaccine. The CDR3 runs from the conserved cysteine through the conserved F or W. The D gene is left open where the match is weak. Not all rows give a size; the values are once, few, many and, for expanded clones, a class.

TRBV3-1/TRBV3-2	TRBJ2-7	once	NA	CASSPEVAYEQYF	TGTGCCAGCAGCCCGGAGGTAGCCTACGAGCAGTACTTC
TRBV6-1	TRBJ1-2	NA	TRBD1	CASSVPAGGEGYGYTF	TGTGCCAGCAGTGTCCCCGCAGGGGGCGAGGGCTATGGCTACACCTTC
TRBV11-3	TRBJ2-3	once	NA	CASSLGGSTDTQYF	TGTGCCAGCAGCTTGGGGGGTAGCACAGATACGCAGTATTTT
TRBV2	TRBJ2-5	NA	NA	CASSARGGIQTQYF	TGTGCCAGCAGTGCGAGAGGGGGAATTCAGACCCAGTACTTC
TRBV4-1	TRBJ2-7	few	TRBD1	CASSQVGQAYEQYF	TGCGCCAGCAGCCAAGTGGGACAGGCCTACGAGCAGTACTTC
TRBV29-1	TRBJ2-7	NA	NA	CSALATSYEQYF	TGCAGCGCCCTGGCTACCTCCTACGAGCAGTACTTC
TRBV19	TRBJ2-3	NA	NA	CASSRQTDTQYF	TGTGCCAGTAGTCGACAGACAGATACGCAGTATTTT
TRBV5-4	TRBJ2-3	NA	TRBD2	CASSLRLAGGTDTQYF	TGTGCCAGCAGCTTGAGGCTAGCGGGGGGGACAGATACGCAGTATTTT
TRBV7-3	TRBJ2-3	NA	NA	CASSPWGADTQYF	TGTGCCAGCAGCCCGTGGGGAGCAGATACGCAGTATTTT
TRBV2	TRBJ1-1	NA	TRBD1	CASSDQGALDTEAFF	TGTGCCAGCAGTGATCAGGGGGCGTTGGACACTGAAGCTTTCTTT
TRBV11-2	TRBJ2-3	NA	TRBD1	CASSSPGTVAQDTQYF	TGTGCCAGCAGCTCCCCGGGGACAGTGGCGCAGGATACGCAGTATTTT
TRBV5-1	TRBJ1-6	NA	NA	CASSLFDSNSPLHF	TGCGCCAGCAGCTTATTCGACAGTAATTCACCCCTCCACTTT
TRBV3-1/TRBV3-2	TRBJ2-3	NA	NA	CASSVRETDTQYF	TGTGCCAGCAGCGTTCGAGAGACAGATACGCAGTATTTT
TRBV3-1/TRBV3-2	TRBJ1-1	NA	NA	CASSGDNRATEAFF	TGTGCCAGCAGCGGGGACAATCGGGCCACTGAAGCTTTCTTT
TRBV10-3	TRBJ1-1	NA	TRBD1	CAISEQGANTEAFF	TGTGCCATCAGTGAACAGGGGGCGAACACTGAAGCTTTCTTT
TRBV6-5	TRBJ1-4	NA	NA	CASTGGPATNEKLFF	TGTGCCAGCACTGGGGGCCCTGCAACTAATGAAAAACTGTTTTTT
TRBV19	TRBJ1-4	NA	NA	CASSTQRNEKLFF	TGTGCCAGTAGTACTCAGAGAAATGAAAAACTGTTTTTT
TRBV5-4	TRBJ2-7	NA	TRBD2	CASSSGTSGFHEQYF	TGTGCCAGCAGCTCCGGGACTAGCGGGTTCCACGAGCAGTACTTC